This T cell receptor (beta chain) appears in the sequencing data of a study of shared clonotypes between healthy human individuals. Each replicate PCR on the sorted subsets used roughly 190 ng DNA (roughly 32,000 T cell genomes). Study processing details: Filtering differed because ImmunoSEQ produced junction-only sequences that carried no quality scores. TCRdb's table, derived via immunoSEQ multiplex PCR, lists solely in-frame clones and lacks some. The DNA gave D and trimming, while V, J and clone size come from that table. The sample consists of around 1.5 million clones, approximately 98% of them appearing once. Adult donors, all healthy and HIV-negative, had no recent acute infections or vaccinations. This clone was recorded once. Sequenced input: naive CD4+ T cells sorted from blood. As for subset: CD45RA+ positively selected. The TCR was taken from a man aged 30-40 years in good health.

The CDR3 DNA reads TGTGCCAGCAGCCCTTTAGCCAGCTCCTACAATGAGCAGTTCTTC. Its protein product is CASSPLASSYNEQFF. The V and J genes are TRBV7-3 and TRBJ2-1; D is undetermined. The CDR3 runs 15 residues. Trimming pared 5 bases from V and 0 bases from J, leaving 11 bases between. The V gene's germline CDR1 is SGHTA and CDR2 FQGTGA. The complete variable domain, with remaining parts taken from reference TRBV7-3 and TRBJ2-1, reads GAGVSQTPSNKVTEKGKYVELRCDPISGHTALYWYRQSLGQGPEFLIYFQGTGAADDSGLPNDRFFAVRPEGSVSTLKIQRTERGDSAVYLCASSPLASSYNEQFFGPGTRLTVL.